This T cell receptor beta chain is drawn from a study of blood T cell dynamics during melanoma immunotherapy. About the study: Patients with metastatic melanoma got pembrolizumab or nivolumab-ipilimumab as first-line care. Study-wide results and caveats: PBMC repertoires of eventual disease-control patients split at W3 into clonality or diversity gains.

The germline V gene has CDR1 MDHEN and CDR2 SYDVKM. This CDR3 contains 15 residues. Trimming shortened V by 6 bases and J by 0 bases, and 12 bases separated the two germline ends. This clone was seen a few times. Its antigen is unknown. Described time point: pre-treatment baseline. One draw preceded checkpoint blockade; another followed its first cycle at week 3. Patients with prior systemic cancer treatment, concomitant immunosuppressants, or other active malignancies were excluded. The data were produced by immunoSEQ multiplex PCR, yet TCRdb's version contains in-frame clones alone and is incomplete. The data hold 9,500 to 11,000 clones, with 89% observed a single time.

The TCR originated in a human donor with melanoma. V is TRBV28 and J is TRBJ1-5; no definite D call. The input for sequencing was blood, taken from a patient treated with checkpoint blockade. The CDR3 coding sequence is TGTGCCAGCAGGGGCGGCCTCAGTAGCAATCAGCCCCAGCATTTT. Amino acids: CASRGGLSSNQPQHF.